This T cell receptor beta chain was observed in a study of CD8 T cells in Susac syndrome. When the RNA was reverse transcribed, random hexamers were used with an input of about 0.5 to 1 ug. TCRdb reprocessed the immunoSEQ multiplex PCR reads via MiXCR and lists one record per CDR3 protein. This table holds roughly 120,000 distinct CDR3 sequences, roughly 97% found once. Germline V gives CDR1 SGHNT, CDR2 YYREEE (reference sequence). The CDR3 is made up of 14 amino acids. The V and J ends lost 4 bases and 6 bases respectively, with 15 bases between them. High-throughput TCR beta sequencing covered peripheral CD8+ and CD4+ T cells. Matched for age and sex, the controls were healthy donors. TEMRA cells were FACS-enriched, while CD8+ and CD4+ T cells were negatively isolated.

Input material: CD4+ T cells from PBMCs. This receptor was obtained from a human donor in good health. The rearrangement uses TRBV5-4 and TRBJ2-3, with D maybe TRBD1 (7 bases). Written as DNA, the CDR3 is TGTGCCAGCAGCCGCGCGGAGGGGGCTGATACGCAGTATTTT. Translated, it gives CASSRAEGADTQYF.